This T cell receptor (beta chain) was found in a study of identical twins. TCRdb reprocessed the 5' RACE reads with MiXCR, giving one entry per CDR3 protein. Of 550,000 to 700,000 distinct CDR3 sequences in the sample, about 20% were seen once. The study, taken as a whole, reports: Among beta out-of-frame sequences, excess sharing between twins appeared weaker.

Note on this clonotype: Its antigen is not identified.

These same data were also listed under a study on T cells expressing NK-cell markers. This second report adds: Researchers got TCR beta repertoires out of sorted CD3+CD56+NKG2C+, CD3+CD56+NKG2C- and CD3+CD56-NKG2C+ T cells. Several donors' CD3+CD56-NKG2C+ cells were dominated by the same clonotypes.

The source is a woman under 30 in good health. The sequenced sample was PBMCs.

CDR3 sequence reads: CAISPVLTQETQYF. The CDR3, as DNA: TGTGCCATCAGTCCCGTTTTAACCCAAGAGACCCAGTACTTC. This chain uses TRBV10-3 with TRBJ2-5; D is unclear. The CDR3 totals 14 residues. V was pared by 5 bases and J by 1 base, with 11 bases between. CDR1 ENHRY and CDR2 SYGVKD come from the germline V gene.